This T cell receptor beta chain was observed in a study of regulatory T cells in long-lasting Graves disease. Building the TCR beta libraries relied on iRepertoire HTBI primers, and CDR3 regions underwent Arm-PCR. TCRdb re-derived calls from the multiplex PCR reads in MiXCR, one entry per CDR3 protein. The sample has 410,000 or so distinct CDR3 sequences, about 16% seen once. In its sample, this clonotype was seen many times. Its antigen is unidentified. Noted time point: newly diagnosed GD, antithyroid drugs for less than 3 months. The TCR library used RNA extracted from PBMCs. The patients were enrolled through endocrinology in Xi'an, China. Peripheral blood, at nine milliliters, went into EDTA tubes. The ends were cut back, 4 bases at V and 7 bases at J, with 18 bases in the middle. In germline, CDR1 is KGHDR, CDR2 SFDVKD. The CDR3 spans 15 residues. Points from the study as a whole: Persistent patients shared 2,741 public clonotypes among themselves. Newly diagnosed patients shared fewer, at more than 750.

This sample was shared with a second study, whose subject was T cells in Graves' hyperthyroidism and ophthalmopathy.

The TCR was taken from a woman younger than 45 with Graves disease. The sample here was peripheral blood mononuclear cells (PBMCs), taken at new diagnosis, from a patient treated with antithyroid drugs. The chain carries TRBV24-1 and TRBJ2-5; unclear D gene. The DNA for the CDR3 is TGTGCCACCAGTGAAAGTGTGCTCCAGGCCGGGACCCAGTACTTC. Amino acid sequence: CATSESVLQAGTQYF.